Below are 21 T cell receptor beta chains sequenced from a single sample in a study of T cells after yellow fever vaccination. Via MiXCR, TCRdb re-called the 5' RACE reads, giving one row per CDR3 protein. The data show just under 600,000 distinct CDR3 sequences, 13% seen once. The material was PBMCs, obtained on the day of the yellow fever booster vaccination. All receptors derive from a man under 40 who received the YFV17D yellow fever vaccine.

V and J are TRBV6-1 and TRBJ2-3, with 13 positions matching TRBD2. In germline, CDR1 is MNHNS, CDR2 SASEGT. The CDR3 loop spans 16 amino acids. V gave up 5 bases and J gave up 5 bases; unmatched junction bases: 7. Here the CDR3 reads CASSIGLAGVGDTQYF. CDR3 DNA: TGTGCCAGCAGTATCGGACTAGCGGGAGTAGGAGATACGCAGTATTTT.

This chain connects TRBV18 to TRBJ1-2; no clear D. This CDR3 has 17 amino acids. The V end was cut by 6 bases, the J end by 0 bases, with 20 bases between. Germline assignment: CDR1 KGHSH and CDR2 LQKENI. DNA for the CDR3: TGTGCCAGCTCGCTCTCTAACAATCTCGGTCCTAACTATGGCTACACCTTC. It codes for CASSLSNNLGPNYGYTF.

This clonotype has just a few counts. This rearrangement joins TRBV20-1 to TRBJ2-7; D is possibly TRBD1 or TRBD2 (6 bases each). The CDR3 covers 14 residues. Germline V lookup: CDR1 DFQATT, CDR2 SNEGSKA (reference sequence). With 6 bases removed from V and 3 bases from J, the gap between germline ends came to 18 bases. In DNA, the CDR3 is TGCAGTGCCCCTGGGCGAGGGGGGAGCTACGAGCAGTACTTC. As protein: CSAPGRGGSYEQYF.

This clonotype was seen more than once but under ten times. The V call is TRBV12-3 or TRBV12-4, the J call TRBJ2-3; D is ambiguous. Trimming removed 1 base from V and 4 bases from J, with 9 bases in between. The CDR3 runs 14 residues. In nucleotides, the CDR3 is TGTGCCAGCAGTTTAGTGGGCGATTCAGATACGCAGTATTTT. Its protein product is CASSLVGDSDTQYF.

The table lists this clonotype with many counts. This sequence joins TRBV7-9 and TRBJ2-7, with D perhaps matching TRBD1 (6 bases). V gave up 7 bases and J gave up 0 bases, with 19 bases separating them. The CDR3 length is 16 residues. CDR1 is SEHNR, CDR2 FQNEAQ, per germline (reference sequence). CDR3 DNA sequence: TGTGCCAGCACCGACTCCGGGACATTTATCTCCTACGAGCAGTACTTC. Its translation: CASTDSGTFISYEQYF.

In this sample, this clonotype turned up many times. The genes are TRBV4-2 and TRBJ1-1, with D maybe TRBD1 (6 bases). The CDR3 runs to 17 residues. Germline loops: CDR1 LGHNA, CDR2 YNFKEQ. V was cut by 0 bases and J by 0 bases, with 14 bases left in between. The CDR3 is CASSQEGLRGVNTEAFF. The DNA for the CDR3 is TGTGCCAGCAGCCAAGAAGGGCTAAGGGGGGTGAACACTGAAGCTTTCTTT.

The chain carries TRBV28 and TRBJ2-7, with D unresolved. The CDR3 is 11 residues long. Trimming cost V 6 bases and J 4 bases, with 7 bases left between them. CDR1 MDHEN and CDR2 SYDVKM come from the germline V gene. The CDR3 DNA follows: TGTGCCAGCAGAGTTCAATACGAGCAGTACTTC. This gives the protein CASRVQYEQYF.

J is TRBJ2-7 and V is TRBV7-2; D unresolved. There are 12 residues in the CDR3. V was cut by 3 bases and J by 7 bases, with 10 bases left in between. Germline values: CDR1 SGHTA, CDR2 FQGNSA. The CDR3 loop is CASSFEPWEQYF. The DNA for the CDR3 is TGTGCCAGCAGCTTCGAGCCCTGGGAGCAGTACTTC.

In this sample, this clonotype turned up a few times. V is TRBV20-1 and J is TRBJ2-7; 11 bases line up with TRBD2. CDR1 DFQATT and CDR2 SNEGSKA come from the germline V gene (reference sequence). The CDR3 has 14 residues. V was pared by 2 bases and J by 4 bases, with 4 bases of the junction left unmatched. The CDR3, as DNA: TGCAGTGCTAGACCAACTAGCGGGAGATACGAGCAGTACTTC. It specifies CSARPTSGRYEQYF.

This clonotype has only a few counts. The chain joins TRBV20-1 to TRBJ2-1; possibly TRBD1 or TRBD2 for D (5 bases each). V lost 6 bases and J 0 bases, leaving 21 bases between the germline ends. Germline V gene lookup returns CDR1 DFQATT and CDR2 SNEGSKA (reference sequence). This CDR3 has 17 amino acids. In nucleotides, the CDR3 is TGCAGTGCCCAGGCTATTCCGGGACGAAGCTCCTACAATGAGCAGTTCTTC. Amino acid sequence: CSAQAIPGRSSYNEQFF.

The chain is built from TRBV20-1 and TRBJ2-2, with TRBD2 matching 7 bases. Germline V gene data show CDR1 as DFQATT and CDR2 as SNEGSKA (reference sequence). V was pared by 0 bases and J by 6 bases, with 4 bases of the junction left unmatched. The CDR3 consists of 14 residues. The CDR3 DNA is TGCAGTGCTAGAGATGGTGGGAGGGCCGGGGAGCTGTTTTTT. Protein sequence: CSARDGGRAGELFF.

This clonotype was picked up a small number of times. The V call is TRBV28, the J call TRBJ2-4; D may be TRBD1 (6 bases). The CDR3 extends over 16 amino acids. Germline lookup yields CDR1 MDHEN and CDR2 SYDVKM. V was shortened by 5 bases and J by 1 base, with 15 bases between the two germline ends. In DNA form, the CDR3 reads TGTGCCAGCAGTCTCAGGGGTACAGCGGCCAAAAACATTCAGTACTTC. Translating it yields CASSLRGTAAKNIQYF.

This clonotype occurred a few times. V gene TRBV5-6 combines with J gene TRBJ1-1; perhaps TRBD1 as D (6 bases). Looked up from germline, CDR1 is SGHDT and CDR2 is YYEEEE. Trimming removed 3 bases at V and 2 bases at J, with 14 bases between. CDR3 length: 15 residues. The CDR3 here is CASSSGGGQNTEAFF. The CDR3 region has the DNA TGTGCCAGCAGCTCCGGCGGGGGGCAAAACACTGAAGCTTTCTTT.

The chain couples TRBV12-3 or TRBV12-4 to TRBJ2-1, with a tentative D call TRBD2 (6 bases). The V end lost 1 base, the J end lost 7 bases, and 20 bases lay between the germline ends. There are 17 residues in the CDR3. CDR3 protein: CASSLEAGSPWGNEQFF. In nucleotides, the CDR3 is TGTGCCAGCAGTTTAGAGGCGGGGTCTCCTTGGGGGAATGAGCAGTTCTTC.

The CDR3 DNA follows: TGTGCCAGCAGACCGGCTAGCGGGATTCTCAACAATGAGCAGTTCTTC. Translated: CASRPASGILNNEQFF. The chain combines TRBV12-3 or TRBV12-4 with TRBJ2-1; TRBD2 agrees at 9 bases. Losses at the gene ends were 6 bases for V and 5 bases for J; bases not matched to a gene: 11. CDR3 length: 16 amino acids.

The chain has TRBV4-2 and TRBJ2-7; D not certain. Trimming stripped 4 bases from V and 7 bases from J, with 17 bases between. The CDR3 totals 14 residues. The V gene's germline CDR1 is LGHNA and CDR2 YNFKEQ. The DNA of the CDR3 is TGTGCCAGCAGCCGCGGTGACTCCTATACGGAGCAGTACTTC. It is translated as CASSRGDSYTEQYF.

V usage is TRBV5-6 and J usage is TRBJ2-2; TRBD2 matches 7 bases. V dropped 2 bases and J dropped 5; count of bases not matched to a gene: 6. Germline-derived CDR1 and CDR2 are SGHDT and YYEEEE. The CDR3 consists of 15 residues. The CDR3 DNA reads TGTGCCAGCAGCTTCTCTCTGCGGGAGACCGGGGAGCTGTTTTTT. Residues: CASSFSLRETGELFF. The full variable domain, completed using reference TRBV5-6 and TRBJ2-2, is DAGVTQSPTHLIKTRGQQVTLRCSPKSGHDTVSWYQQALGQGPQFIFQYYEEEERQRGNFPDRFSGHQFPNYSSELNVNALLLGDSALYLCASSFSLRETGELFFGEGSRLTVL.

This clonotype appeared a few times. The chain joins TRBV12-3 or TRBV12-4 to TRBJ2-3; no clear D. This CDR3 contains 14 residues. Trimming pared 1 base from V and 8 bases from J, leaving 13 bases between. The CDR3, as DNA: TGTGCCAGCAGTTTAGGGATACCGCCCCCTACGCAGTATTTT. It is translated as CASSLGIPPPTQYF.

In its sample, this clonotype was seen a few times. In DNA, the CDR3 is TGCAGCGTTATCACAGGTTACGAGCAGTACTTC. It specifies CSVITGYEQYF. The rearrangement uses TRBV29-1 and TRBJ2-7, with D possibly TRBD1 on 5 matching bases. Germline V gene sequence: CDR1 SQVTM, CDR2 ANQGSEA. Trimming pared 5 bases from V and 4 bases from J, leaving 9 bases between. The CDR3 length is 11 residues.

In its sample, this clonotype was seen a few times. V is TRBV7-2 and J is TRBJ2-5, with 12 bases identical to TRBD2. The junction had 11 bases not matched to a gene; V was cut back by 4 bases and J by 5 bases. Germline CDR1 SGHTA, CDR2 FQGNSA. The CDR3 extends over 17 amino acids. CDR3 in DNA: TGTGCCAGCAGCTCCCTTCTAGCGGGAGGGGGTTTGGAGACCCAGTACTTC. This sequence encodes CASSSLLAGGGLETQYF.

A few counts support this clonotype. CDR3 sequence (DNA): TGCAGTGCCTCCGGACTAGCGGCCTACTACAATGAGCAGTTCTTC. This encodes CSASGLAAYYNEQFF. The chain links TRBV20-1 to TRBJ2-1; 10 nucleotides line up with TRBD2. Unmatched junction bases numbered 8, after V lost 6 bases and J lost 3 bases. The germline V gene has CDR1 DFQATT and CDR2 SNEGSKA (reference sequence). CDR3 size: 15 residues.